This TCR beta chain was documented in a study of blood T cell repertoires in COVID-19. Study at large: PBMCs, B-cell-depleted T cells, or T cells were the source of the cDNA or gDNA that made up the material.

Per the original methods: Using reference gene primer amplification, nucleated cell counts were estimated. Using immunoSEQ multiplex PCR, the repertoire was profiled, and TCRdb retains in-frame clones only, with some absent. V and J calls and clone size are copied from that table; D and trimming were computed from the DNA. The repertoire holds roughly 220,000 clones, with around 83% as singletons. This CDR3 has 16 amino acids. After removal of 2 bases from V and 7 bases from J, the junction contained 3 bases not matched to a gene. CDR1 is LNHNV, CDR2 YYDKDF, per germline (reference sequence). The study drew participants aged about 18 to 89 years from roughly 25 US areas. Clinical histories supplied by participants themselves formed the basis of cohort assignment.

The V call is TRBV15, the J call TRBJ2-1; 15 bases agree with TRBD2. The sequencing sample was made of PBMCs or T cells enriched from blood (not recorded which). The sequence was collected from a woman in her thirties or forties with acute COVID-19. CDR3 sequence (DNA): TGTGCCACCAGCAGACCCGGACTAGCGGGAGGGAATGAGCAGTTCTTC. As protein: CATSRPGLAGGNEQFF.